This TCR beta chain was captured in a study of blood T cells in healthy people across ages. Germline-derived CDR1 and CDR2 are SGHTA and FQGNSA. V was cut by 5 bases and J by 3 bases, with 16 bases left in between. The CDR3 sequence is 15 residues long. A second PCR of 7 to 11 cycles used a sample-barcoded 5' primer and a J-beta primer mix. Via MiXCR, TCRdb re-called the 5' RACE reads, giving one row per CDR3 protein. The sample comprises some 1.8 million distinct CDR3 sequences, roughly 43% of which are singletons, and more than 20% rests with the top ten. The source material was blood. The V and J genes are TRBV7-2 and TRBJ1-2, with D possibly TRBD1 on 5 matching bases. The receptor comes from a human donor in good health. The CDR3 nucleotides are TGTGCCAGCAGCCTTCACCTGACAGTCTACTATGGCTACACCTTC. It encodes CASSLHLTVYYGYTF.